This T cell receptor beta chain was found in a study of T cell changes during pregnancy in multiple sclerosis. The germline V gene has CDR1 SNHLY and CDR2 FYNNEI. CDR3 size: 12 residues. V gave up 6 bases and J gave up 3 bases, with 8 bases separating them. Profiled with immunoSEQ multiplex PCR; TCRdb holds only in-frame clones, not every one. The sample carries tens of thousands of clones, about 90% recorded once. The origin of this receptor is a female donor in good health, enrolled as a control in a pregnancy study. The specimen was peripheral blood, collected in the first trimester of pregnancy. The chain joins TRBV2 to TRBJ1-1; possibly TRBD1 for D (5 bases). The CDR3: CASRGAYTEAFF. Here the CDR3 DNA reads TGTGCCAGCAGAGGGGCATACACTGAAGCTTTCTTT.